These T cell receptor beta chains were read from a single sample in a study of blood T cell repertoires in COVID-19. Here immunoSEQ multiplex PCR was the method, and the copy in TCRdb shows in-frame clones only, minus some. The profile covers about 82,000 clones, with about 89% appearing a single time and approximately 1% taken by the ten largest. Input material: PBMCs or T cells enriched from blood (not recorded which). The receptors derive from a woman aged 45-65 years with acute COVID-19. The conserved cysteine and the conserved F or W are not part of the CDR3 here. Size is omitted from some rows. Given values are once, few, many or a class for expanded clones.

v_call,j_call,clone_size,cdr3_aa
TRBV25-1,TRBJ1-2,once,ASSEGGAPANYGYT
TRBV10-1,TRBJ2-1,.,ASSESAGTYNEQF
TRBV7-8,TRBJ2-3,.,ASSLVSTGTDTQY
TRBV11-2,TRBJ1-1,few,ASSLLQGSNTEAF
TRBV9,TRBJ1-5,.,ASSTGATSNQPQH
TRBV7-2,TRBJ1-1,.,ASSFRDRHTEAF
TRBV19,TRBJ1-6,.,ASIAGYNSPLH
TRBV7-9,TRBJ2-1,.,ASSYSGDEQF
TRBV18,TRBJ1-5,once,ASSRQGNQPQH
TRBV19,TRBJ1-1,.,ASSIPRTREAF
TRBV12-3/TRBV12-4,TRBJ1-1,.,ASSSGQRKAF
TRBV6-1,TRBJ2-1,.,ASSEIAGVPF
TRBV27,TRBJ1-2,.,ASSPFGLRYGYT
TRBV12-3/TRBV12-4,TRBJ1-1,.,ASSLRGGPEAF
TRBV30,TRBJ1-2,.,AWRDRGLEGYT
TRBV27,TRBJ1-3,.,ASSLGSSGGSGNTIY
TRBV20-1,TRBJ2-1,.,SASRGLAGNNEQF
TRBV6-5,TRBJ1-2,.,ASSSPALTGGVGYT
TRBV7-2,TRBJ1-5,.,ASSLAGAPQPQH
TRBV27,TRBJ2-3,.,ASSVYGGDTDTQY
TRBV21-1,TRBJ1-3,.,AEGGSGNTIY
TRBV9,TRBJ2-1,.,ASSLSGANEQF
TRBV11-2,TRBJ1-4,.,ASSLVSRSTNEKLF
TRBV5-6,TRBJ1-4,.,ASSLGGNVEKLF
TRBV12-3/TRBV12-4,TRBJ1-2,.,ASSSRGDYGYT
TRBV3-1/TRBV3-2,TRBJ1-2,.,ASSQVSGSYGYT
TRBV7-9,TRBJ2-1,medium-sized,ASSLVDSYNNEQF
TRBV19,TRBJ1-2,.,ASSDASWEPVYGYT
TRBV6-5,TRBJ1-6,.,ASSYQGQSNSPLH
TRBV2,TRBJ2-2,.,ASSESGAGELF
TRBV4-1,TRBJ1-2,.,ASSPNDRVHT
TRBV3-1/TRBV3-2,TRBJ1-3,.,ASRQTGTGNTIY
TRBV19,TRBJ2-5,once,ASSTGSEETQY
TRBV27,TRBJ1-1,.,ASSSWTDEAF
TRBV19,TRBJ2-7,many,ASSAGQDYEQY
TRBV19,TRBJ2-3,.,ASSISRGAITDTQY
TRBV27,TRBJ2-2,.,ASRRQTGELF
TRBV24-1,TRBJ1-1,once,ATSDQGNTEAF
TRBV27,TRBJ2-3,.,ASSSPGLAGDTQY
TRBV19,TRBJ2-2,.,ASSVGQSTELTGELF
TRBV19,TRBJ2-7,.,ASSMRAPGEQY
TRBV11-3,TRBJ2-3,.,ASSHRLLAGDSDTQY
TRBV5-1,TRBJ1-6,once,ASSSVGQKNSPLH